This TCR beta chain was identified during a study of shared clonotypes between healthy human individuals. Deep was the level used in running the assay. Only in-frame clones appear in the TCRdb table, and some are missing; sequencing was by immunoSEQ multiplex PCR. The data show roughly 300,000 clones, around 67% seen once. The CDR3 length is 14 residues. V shed 8 bases, J shed 7 bases, and the junction held 6 bases outside the gene matches. Germline CDR1 is SGHTA and CDR2 is FQGNSA. The clonotype was recovered from a man younger than 40 in good health. This chain uses TRBV7-2 with TRBJ1-4; 11 positions agree with TRBD1. The sequenced sample was memory CD4+ T cells sorted from blood. Indicated subset: CD45RA-negative fraction. The DNA of the CDR3 is TGTGCCAGCGGACAGGGGGCGCTTGGTGAAAAACTGTTTTTT. It is translated as CASGQGALGEKLFF.